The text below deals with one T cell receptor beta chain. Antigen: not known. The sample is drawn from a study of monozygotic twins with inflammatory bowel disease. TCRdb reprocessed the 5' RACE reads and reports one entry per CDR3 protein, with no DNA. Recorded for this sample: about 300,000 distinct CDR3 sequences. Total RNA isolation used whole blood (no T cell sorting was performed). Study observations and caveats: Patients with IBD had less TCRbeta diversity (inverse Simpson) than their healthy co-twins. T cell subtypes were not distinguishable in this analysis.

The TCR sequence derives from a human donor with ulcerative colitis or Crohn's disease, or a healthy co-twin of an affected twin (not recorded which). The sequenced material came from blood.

The CDR3 is CASSQEGATNEKLFF. V gene TRBV4-3 combines with J gene TRBJ1-4. CDR3 size: 15 residues. Germline V CDR1 and CDR2: LGHNA, YSLEER.